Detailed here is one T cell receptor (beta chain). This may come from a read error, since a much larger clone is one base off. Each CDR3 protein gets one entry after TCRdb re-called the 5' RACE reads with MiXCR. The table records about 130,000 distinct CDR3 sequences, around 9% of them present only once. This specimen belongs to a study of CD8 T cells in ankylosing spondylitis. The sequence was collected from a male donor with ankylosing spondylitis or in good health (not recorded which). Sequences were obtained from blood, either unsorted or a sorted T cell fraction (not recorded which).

CDR3 loop: CSVEDAGTGGGDLFF. The CDR3 region has the DNA TGCAGCGTTGAAGACGCCGGGACAGGAGGCGGGGACCTGTTTTTT. The rearrangement links TRBV29-1 to TRBJ2-2; 8 bases align to TRBD1. This CDR3 has 15 amino acids. Looked up from germline, CDR1 is SQVTM and CDR2 is ANQGSEA.